This paragraph covers one T cell receptor beta chain sequence. This clone came up a few times. The antigen this receptor binds is unknown. No per-base quality is available; no much larger clone lies one base away. Whole blood was collected in K2EDTA tubes by collaborating institutions according to the institutions' own protocols. Collaborator samples were shipped for TCRbeta analysis as frozen whole blood, isolated PBMCs, or DNA extracted from either sample type. The data derive from a study of blood T cell repertoires in COVID-19 (dated by TCRdb to about 2020). A note on the overall study: Samples covering the acute and convalescent phases of COVID-19 were provided by collaborators in the United States, Italy and Spain. Subjects who had been exposed to COVID-19, were actively infected with it, or had recovered from it provided the deeply sampled blood TCRbeta repertoires that made up the dataset. The repertoires were released in a freely available public database meant as a resource for research on the immune response to SARS-CoV-2. Where available, HLA class I and class II types were obtained from metadata supplied by the sample provider rather than from assay-based typing. Samples came from the ongoing ImmuneRACE study (first 160 participants) plus 1,254 subjects from 6 global collaborators. The sample metadata nearly always contained a de-identified subject ID, COVID-19 status, age in years and sex. The material from the prospective study consisted of cDNA or gDNA derived from T cells, B-cell-depleted T cells, or PBMCs.

TCRbeta CDR3 regions were amplified from genomic DNA by means of the immunoSEQ Assay, a bias-controlled multiplex PCR. In the authors' own workflow: The number of nucleated cells in each sample was estimated from the amplification of reference gene primers within the assay. Sequence reads were collapsed and filtered to measure the absolute abundance of every unique TCRbeta CDR3 rearrangement. For each sample, productive Simpson clonality was calculated as the square root of Simpson's diversity index over productive rearrangements. In TCRdb, the immuneACCESS table is reduced to in-frame sequences with V and J assigned. These tables do not hold every clone; where another copy was compared, an unresolved V gene accounts for under half, and the others remain unexplained. V and J calls and clone size are those listed in that table; D and trimming were worked out from the DNA. In this sample the table shows over 120,000 clones, over 70% of which occur a single time. The ten biggest clones cover 44% of the sample.

The study at large found these results: The amount of clinical and demographic metadata varied by source and participant and was provided uncurated.

From a lookup of the germline V gene (reference sequence), CDR1 and CDR2 are MNHNY and SVGAGI. The germline ends are 11 bases apart after V is trimmed by 2 bases and J by 4 bases. Counted from cysteine to phenylalanine, this CDR3 has 14 amino acids. Only the CDR3 part of the read is kept: 42 bases, read in frame from the first base. The sample was peripheral blood. The chain is made from TRBV6-6 and TRBJ1-2; the D gene is perhaps TRBD1, from 5 matching bases. The sequence derives from a human donor in a cohort sampled during active COVID-19. This receptor has the CDR3 CASSYKAGFYGYTF. The nucleotide sequence reads as follows: TGTGCCAGCAGTTACAAGGCAGGGTTCTATGGCTACACCTTC.